These T cell receptor beta chains were read from a single sample in a study of blood T cell repertoires in COVID-19. Only in-frame clones appear in the TCRdb table, and some are missing; sequencing was by immunoSEQ multiplex PCR. The table includes more than 40,000 clones, 90% detected once. The sample consisted of peripheral blood. These receptors all stem from a man aged 70-80 years with acute or convalescent COVID-19. Both conserved end residues are part of each CDR3. A D gene is named only where the DNA matches it firmly. Expanded clones are given a class, and other clones once, few, many or no size at all.

D	J	V	size	DNA	CDR3
NA	TRBJ1-5	TRBV28	NA	TGTGCCAGCAGCTCCGGACAGACAAATCAGCCCCAGCATTTT	CASSSGQTNQPQHF
TRBD1	TRBJ1-3	TRBV3-1/TRBV3-2	NA	TGTGCCAGCAGCCAAGCCAAACCGGGACAGGGCGGAAACACCATATATTTT	CASSQAKPGQGGNTIYF
TRBD1	TRBJ1-2	TRBV28	NA	TGTGCCAGCAGTTTTCAGGGGGCGCAGGGGGGCTACACCTTC	CASSFQGAQGGYTF
TRBD1	TRBJ2-1	TRBV6-2/TRBV6-3	NA	TGTGCCAGCAGCCCGACAGGGGGCGGGGGTTCCTACAATGAGCAGTTCTTC	CASSPTGGGGSYNEQFF
TRBD2	TRBJ2-4	TRBV19	NA	TGTGCCAGTAGTACGAGACTAGCGGGGGGGCCACTAGCCAAAAACATTCAGTACTTC	CASSTRLAGGPLAKNIQYF
NA	TRBJ2-3	TRBV6-5	NA	TGTGCCAGCAGTTACGCGGCTTACCGCACAGATACGCAGTATTTT	CASSYAAYRTDTQYF
TRBD2	TRBJ2-5	TRBV18	NA	TGTGCCAGCTCACCGACTAGCGGGGAAGAGACCCAGTACTTC	CASSPTSGEETQYF
NA	TRBJ2-7	TRBV15	NA	TGTGCCACCAGCAGATCCAGACAGGTTCTAGGGCAGTACTTC	CATSRSRQVLGQYF
TRBD2	TRBJ2-3	TRBV4-2	NA	TGTGCCAGCAGCCAAGATGGCAGCGGGGGGATCACAGATACGCAGTATTTT	CASSQDGSGGITDTQYF
TRBD1	TRBJ1-2	TRBV9	NA	TGTGCCAGCAGCTTTACAGGGACAGGGGGAGGCTACACCTTC	CASSFTGTGGGYTF
NA	TRBJ1-1	TRBV30	NA	TGTGCCTGGAGTTCGAGCCGATTAATGAGTGTCTTT	CAWSSSRLMSVF
TRBD1	TRBJ1-2	TRBV18	NA	TGTGCCAGCTCGCCTGACAGGGCCTATGGCTACACCTTC	CASSPDRAYGYTF
TRBD1	TRBJ1-6	TRBV6-5	NA	TGTGCCAGCAGGAGACAGGGGAATTCACCCCTCCACTTT	CASRRQGNSPLHF
NA	TRBJ2-1	TRBV5-1	NA	TGCGCCAGCAGCTTGACCTTTTCTGGGGCTTCCTACAATGAGCAGTTCTTC	CASSLTFSGASYNEQFF
TRBD1	TRBJ2-5	TRBV23-1	NA	TGCGCCAGCAGTCATTCGGGACAGGGGGCGAGGGAGACCCAGTACTTC	CASSHSGQGARETQYF
NA	TRBJ2-2	TRBV2	NA	TGTGCCAGCAGTGGGCCGCCGAGGGACACCGGGGAGCTGTTTTTT	CASSGPPRDTGELFF
TRBD1	TRBJ2-3	TRBV7-3	NA	TGTGCCAGCAGCATAGACAGGGTGACGCAGTATTTT	CASSIDRVTQYF
TRBD1	TRBJ1-1	TRBV5-1	NA	TGCGCCAGCAGCTTGCCTGGGACAGGGCGCATGAACACTGAAGCTTTCTTT	CASSLPGTGRMNTEAFF
TRBD2	TRBJ2-3	TRBV28	NA	TGTGCCAGCAATCCTTCGGGACTAGCGGGGGGGCCAGATACGCAGTATTTT	CASNPSGLAGGPDTQYF
NA	TRBJ2-7	TRBV19	NA	TGTGCCAGTAGTATACTTGGACAGCCATCCTCCTACGAGCAGTACTTC	CASSILGQPSSYEQYF
TRBD1	TRBJ1-2	TRBV28	NA	TGTGCCAGCAGTCCTGACAGGGTGAGGGGCTACACCTTC	CASSPDRVRGYTF
NA	TRBJ1-5	TRBV12-3/TRBV12-4	NA	TGTGCCAGCAGTTTGACAGCCCATCAGCCCCAGCATTTT	CASSLTAHQPQHF
NA	TRBJ2-2	TRBV15	NA	TGTGCGACTGCGGAGGGTCATTTGAACACCGGGGAGCTGTTTTTT	CATAEGHLNTGELFF
TRBD1	TRBJ2-7	TRBV5-1	NA	TGCGCCAGCAGCTCGGGACAGACCTACGAGCAGTACTTC	CASSSGQTYEQYF
NA	TRBJ2-6	TRBV7-6	NA	TGTGCCAGCAGCGGCCGGGACTCCTTCTCTGGGGCCAACGTCCTGACTTTC	CASSGRDSFSGANVLTF
NA	TRBJ1-2	TRBV6-5	once	TGTGCCAGCAGTTACGACGGGAGGATAGGCTATGGCTACACCTTC	CASSYDGRIGYGYTF
NA	TRBJ2-5	TRBV19	NA	TGTGCCAGTAGTCAGGGGCCAGAGACCCAGTACTTC	CASSQGPETQYF
TRBD2	TRBJ2-5	TRBV6-2/TRBV6-3	NA	TGTGCCAGCAGTTACAGCGGGGGGCGTGAGACCCAGTACTTC	CASSYSGGRETQYF
NA	TRBJ2-3	TRBV9	once	TGTGCCAGCAGCGCCCTTAGCGGTGGCACAGATACGCAGTATTTT	CASSALSGGTDTQYF
NA	TRBJ1-2	TRBV11-2	NA	TGTGCCAGCAGCCCAGGGCAGGGGAACTATGGCTACACCTTC	CASSPGQGNYGYTF
NA	TRBJ1-1	TRBV19	NA	TGTGCCAGTAAGCCCCACGGGGGGCGGGGGAACACTGAAGCTTTCTTT	CASKPHGGRGNTEAFF
NA	TRBJ2-1	TRBV7-9	NA	TGTGCCAGCAGCTCGGGAGACAGGGAGCTGTTCTTC	CASSSGDRELFF